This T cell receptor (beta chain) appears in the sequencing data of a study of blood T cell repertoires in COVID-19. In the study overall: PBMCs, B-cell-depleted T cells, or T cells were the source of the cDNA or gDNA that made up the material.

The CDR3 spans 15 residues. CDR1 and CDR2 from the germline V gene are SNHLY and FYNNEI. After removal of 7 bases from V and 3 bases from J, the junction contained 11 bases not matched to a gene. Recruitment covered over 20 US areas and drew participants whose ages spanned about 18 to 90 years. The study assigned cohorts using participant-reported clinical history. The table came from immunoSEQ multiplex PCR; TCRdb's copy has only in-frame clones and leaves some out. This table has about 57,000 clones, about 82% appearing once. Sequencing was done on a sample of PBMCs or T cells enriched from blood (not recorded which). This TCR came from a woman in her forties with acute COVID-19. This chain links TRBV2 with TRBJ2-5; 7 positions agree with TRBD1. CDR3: CASIPPATGKETQYF. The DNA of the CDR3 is TGTGCCAGCATACCCCCCGCGACAGGGAAAGAGACCCAGTACTTC. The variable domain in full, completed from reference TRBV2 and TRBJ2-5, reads EPEVTQTPSHQVTQMGQEVILRCVPISNHLYFYWYRQILGQKVEFLVSFYNNEISEKSEIFDDQFSVERPDGSNFTLKIRSTKLEDSAMYFCASIPPATGKETQYFGPGTRLLVL.